This is a list of T cell receptor beta chains from one sample in a study of blood T cell repertoires in COVID-19. TCRdb keeps only in-frame clones here, not all; method: immunoSEQ multiplex PCR. This repertoire shows some 43,000 clones, around 81% found once; its top ten account for approximately 39%. The sample taken for sequencing was peripheral blood. All receptors derive from a man between 35 and 55 years old with active or convalescent COVID-19. Each CDR3 is given with its conserved first and last residue. D genes are given only for firm matches. The size entry is marked missing in some rows and otherwise reads once, few, many or a size class.

clone size: -; V gene: TRBV29-1; J gene: TRBJ1-2; D gene: -; CDR3 DNA: TGCAGCGTTGAAGGGCGGGGCTACACCTTC; CDR3 protein: CSVEGRGYTF
clone size: -; V gene: TRBV4-1; J gene: TRBJ2-1; D gene: TRBD1; CDR3 DNA: TGCGCCAGCAGCCAAGACAGGGGGCATGATGAGCAGTTCTTC; CDR3 protein: CASSQDRGHDEQFF
clone size: -; V gene: TRBV9; J gene: TRBJ2-2; D gene: -; CDR3 DNA: TGTGCCAGCAGTCCAGGGCTGTCCGGGGAGCTGTTTTTT; CDR3 protein: CASSPGLSGELFF
clone size: -; V gene: TRBV4-2; J gene: TRBJ2-5; D gene: TRBD2; CDR3 DNA: TGTGCCAGCAGCCAAGAGGGAGCGGGGGGGCAAGAGACCCAGTACTTC; CDR3 protein: CASSQEGAGGQETQYF
clone size: -; V gene: TRBV30; J gene: TRBJ1-2; D gene: TRBD1; CDR3 DNA: TGTGCCTGGAGTGTACGACAGGGGTACGGCTACACCTTC; CDR3 protein: CAWSVRQGYGYTF
clone size: -; V gene: TRBV20-1; J gene: TRBJ2-7; D gene: -; CDR3 DNA: TGCAGTGCTAGTCAGTCCTACGAGCAGTACTTC; CDR3 protein: CSASQSYEQYF
clone size: -; V gene: TRBV28; J gene: TRBJ1-2; D gene: TRBD1; CDR3 DNA: TGTGCCAGCAGTTCAACATCCGGGACAGCGAGAAACTATGGCTACACCTTC; CDR3 protein: CASSSTSGTARNYGYTF
clone size: few; V gene: TRBV19; J gene: TRBJ2-1; D gene: TRBD1; CDR3 DNA: TGTGCCAGTAGTATAGAAGGACAGGGTTACAATGAGCAGTTCTTC; CDR3 protein: CASSIEGQGYNEQFF
clone size: -; V gene: TRBV11-2; J gene: TRBJ2-1; D gene: TRBD1; CDR3 DNA: TGTGCCAGCAGTCGGGACAGACTGTACAATGAGCAGTTCTTC; CDR3 protein: CASSRDRLYNEQFF
clone size: once; V gene: TRBV4-1; J gene: TRBJ2-7; D gene: TRBD2; CDR3 DNA: TGCGCCAGCAGCCAGGTAGCGGGGAGTGGATACGAGCAGTACTTC; CDR3 protein: CASSQVAGSGYEQYF
clone size: many; V gene: TRBV3-1/TRBV3-2; J gene: TRBJ2-1; D gene: -; CDR3 DNA: TGTGCCAGCAGCCAAGATTCCCGCAATGAGCAGTTCTTC; CDR3 protein: CASSQDSRNEQFF
clone size: -; V gene: TRBV4-1; J gene: TRBJ2-7; D gene: -; CDR3 DNA: TGCGCCAGCAGCTCCCCGGTCAGGGGTAACTACGAGCAGTACTTC; CDR3 protein: CASSSPVRGNYEQYF
clone size: -; V gene: TRBV7-2; J gene: TRBJ2-1; D gene: -; CDR3 DNA: TGTGCCAGCAGCTTAACAGGGAATGAGCAGTTCTTC; CDR3 protein: CASSLTGNEQFF
clone size: once; V gene: TRBV6-5; J gene: TRBJ2-3; D gene: -; CDR3 DNA: TGTGCCAGCAGCCCGGGGAAGGATACGCAGTATTTT; CDR3 protein: CASSPGKDTQYF
clone size: -; V gene: TRBV19; J gene: TRBJ1-2; D gene: -; CDR3 DNA: TGTGCCAGTAGTGCAAGGACAGCTAACTATGGCTACACCTTC; CDR3 protein: CASSARTANYGYTF
clone size: once; V gene: TRBV20-1; J gene: TRBJ1-1; D gene: -; CDR3 DNA: TGCAGTGCCGAGGGGGACACTGAAGCTTTCTTT; CDR3 protein: CSAEGDTEAFF
clone size: -; V gene: TRBV6-6; J gene: TRBJ2-1; D gene: -; CDR3 DNA: TGTGCCAGCAGTTACCCCCCCCAGAAGGGGTCCGATGAGCAGTTCTTC; CDR3 protein: CASSYPPQKGSDEQFF
clone size: -; V gene: TRBV6-1; J gene: TRBJ2-1; D gene: -; CDR3 DNA: TGTGCCAGCAGTGAAGTGCCGGGAGCCATCAATGAGCAGTTCTTC; CDR3 protein: CASSEVPGAINEQFF
clone size: few; V gene: TRBV12-5; J gene: TRBJ2-3; D gene: TRBD1; CDR3 DNA: TGTGCTAGCGCGACAGGGGAGGCAGATACGCAGTATTTT; CDR3 protein: CASATGEADTQYF
clone size: -; V gene: TRBV15; J gene: TRBJ2-2; D gene: TRBD1; CDR3 DNA: TGTGCCACCAGCAGAGCAGCAGGGGGCAGGAACACCGGGGAGCTGTTTTTT; CDR3 protein: CATSRAAGGRNTGELFF
clone size: -; V gene: TRBV27; J gene: TRBJ1-5; D gene: TRBD1; CDR3 DNA: TGTGCCAGCAGAGGAGGGACAGCAGGCAATCAGCCCCAGCATTTT; CDR3 protein: CASRGGTAGNQPQHF
clone size: -; V gene: TRBV27; J gene: TRBJ2-2; D gene: TRBD2; CDR3 DNA: TGTGCCAGCAGTTTCAGGAGGGGCTGGCCGATAGGGAGGGGAACCGGGGAGCTGTTTTTT; CDR3 protein: CASSFRRGWPIGRGTGELFF
clone size: once; V gene: TRBV18; J gene: TRBJ1-2; D gene: -; CDR3 DNA: TGTGCCAGCTCACCTGGGGCCGACTATGGCTACACCTTC; CDR3 protein: CASSPGADYGYTF